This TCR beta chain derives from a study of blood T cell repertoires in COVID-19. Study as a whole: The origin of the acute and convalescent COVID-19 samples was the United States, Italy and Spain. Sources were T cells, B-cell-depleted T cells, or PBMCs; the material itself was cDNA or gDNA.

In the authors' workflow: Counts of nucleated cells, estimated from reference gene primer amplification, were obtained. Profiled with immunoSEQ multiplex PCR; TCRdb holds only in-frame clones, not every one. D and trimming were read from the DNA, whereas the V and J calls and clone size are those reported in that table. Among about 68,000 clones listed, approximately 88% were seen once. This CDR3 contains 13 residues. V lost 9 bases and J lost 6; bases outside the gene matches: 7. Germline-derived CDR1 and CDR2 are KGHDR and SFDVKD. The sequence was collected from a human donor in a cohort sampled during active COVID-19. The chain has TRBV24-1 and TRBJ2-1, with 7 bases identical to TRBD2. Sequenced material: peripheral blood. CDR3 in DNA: TGTGCCACCTCAGGGAGGGAGAGCAATGAGCAGTTCTTC. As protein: CATSGRESNEQFF.